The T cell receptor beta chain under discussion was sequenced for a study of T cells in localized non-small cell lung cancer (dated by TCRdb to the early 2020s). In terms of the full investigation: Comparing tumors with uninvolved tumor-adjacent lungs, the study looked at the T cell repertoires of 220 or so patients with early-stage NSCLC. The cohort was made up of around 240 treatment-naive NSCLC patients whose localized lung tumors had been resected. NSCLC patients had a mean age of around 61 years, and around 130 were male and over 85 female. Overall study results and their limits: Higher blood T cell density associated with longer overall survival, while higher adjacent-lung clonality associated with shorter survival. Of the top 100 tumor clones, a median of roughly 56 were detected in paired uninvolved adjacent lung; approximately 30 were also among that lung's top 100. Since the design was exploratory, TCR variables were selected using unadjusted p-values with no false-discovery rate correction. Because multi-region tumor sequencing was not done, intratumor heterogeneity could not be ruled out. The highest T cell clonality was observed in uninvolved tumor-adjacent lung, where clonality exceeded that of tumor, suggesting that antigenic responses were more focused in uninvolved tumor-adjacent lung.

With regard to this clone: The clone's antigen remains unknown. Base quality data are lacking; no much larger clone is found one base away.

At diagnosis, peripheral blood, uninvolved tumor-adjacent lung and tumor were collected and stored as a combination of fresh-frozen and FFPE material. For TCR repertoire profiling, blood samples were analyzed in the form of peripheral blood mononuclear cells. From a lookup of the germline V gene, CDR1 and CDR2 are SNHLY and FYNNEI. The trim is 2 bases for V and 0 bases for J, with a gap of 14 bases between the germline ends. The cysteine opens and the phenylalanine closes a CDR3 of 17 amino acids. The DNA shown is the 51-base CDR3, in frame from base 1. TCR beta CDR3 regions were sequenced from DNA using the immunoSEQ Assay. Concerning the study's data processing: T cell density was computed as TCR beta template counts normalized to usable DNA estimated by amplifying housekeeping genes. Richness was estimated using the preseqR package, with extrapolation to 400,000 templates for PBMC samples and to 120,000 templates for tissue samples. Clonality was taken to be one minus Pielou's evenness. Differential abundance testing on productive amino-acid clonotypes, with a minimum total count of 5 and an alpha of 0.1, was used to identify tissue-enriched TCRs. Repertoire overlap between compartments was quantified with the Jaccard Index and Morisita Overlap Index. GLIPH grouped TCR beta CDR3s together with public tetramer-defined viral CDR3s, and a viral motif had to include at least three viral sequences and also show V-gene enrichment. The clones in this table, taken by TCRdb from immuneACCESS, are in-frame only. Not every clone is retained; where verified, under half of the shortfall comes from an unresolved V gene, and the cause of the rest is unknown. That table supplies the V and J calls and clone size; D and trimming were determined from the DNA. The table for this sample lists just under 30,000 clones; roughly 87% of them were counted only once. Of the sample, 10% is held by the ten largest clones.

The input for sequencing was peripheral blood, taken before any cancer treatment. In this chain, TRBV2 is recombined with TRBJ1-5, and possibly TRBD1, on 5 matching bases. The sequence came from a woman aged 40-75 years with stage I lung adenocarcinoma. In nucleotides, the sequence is TGTGCCAGCAGTGAACGGGGGATAAGAAGTAGCAATCAGCCCCAGCATTTT. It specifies CASSERGIRSSNQPQHF. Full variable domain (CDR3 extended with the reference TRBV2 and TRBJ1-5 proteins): EPEVTQTPSHQVTQMGQEVILRCVPISNHLYFYWYRQILGQKVEFLVSFYNNEISEKSEIFDDQFSVERPDGSNFTLKIRSTKLEDSAMYFCASSERGIRSSNQPQHFGDGTRLSIL.